The 28 T cell receptor beta chains reported below all come from one sample, sequenced in a study of vaccination and CD4 T cells after COVID-19 (dated by TCRdb to the early 2020s). Interpreted using the paper, the treatment or condition label stands for: approximately nine-day PBMC culture with coronavirus spike peptide pools or control peptides (ViraFEST assay). Their specific antigens are unknown. The library was made by PCR. Instrument on record: Illumina iSeq 100. TCR sequencing of DNA from cultured CD4+ T cells used the Oncomine TCR Beta short-read assay at the Johns Hopkins FTIC core. TCRdb reworked the public reads: Q25 trimming with fastp, MiXCR clone assembly, productive beta chains retained. Identical CDR3 proteins give one entry, which carries the most common genes and DNA. For this sample the table gives roughly 12,000 distinct CDR3 sequences, of which 45% to 55% were detected only once. Clones ranked in the top ten supply more than 20% of the sample.

Material: cultured CD4+ T cells from blood, obtained after SARS-CoV-2 vaccination. These receptors were obtained from a human donor with COVID-19.

V is TRBV5-6 and J is TRBJ2-1, with TRBD2 identical over 9 bases. This CDR3 spans 15 amino acids. Germline CDR1 reads SGHDT; CDR2 reads YYEEEE. The V gene end was trimmed by 2 bases and the J gene end by 5 bases; junction bases not matched to a gene: 5. The CDR3 spells CASSLPSGGNNEQFF. As DNA, the CDR3 is TGTGCCAGCAGCTTACCGAGCGGGGGGAACAATGAGCAGTTCTTC.

A few counts support this clonotype. The chain recombines TRBV7-6 with TRBJ1-1; D ambiguous. The CDR3 is 15 residues long. From germline, CDR1 is SGHVS and CDR2 FNYEAQ. The ends were cut back, 5 bases at V and 1 base at J, with 14 bases in the middle. The CDR3 sequence is CASSLMGQTNTEAFF. The CDR3 nucleotides are TGTGCCAGCAGCCTAATGGGCCAGACGAACACTGAAGCTTTCTTT.

The chain couples TRBV7-6 to TRBJ1-5; unclear D gene. The CDR3 is 16 amino acids. The V end was cut by 0 bases, the J end by 2 bases, with 11 bases between. From germline, CDR1 is SGHVS and CDR2 FNYEAQ. The CDR3 DNA follows: TGTGCCAGCAGCTTAGCGTCTGGACTGGGCAATCAGCCCCAGCATTTT. This codes for CASSLASGLGNQPQHF.

CDR3 nucleotides: TGTGCCACCAGTGACCTGGGTCAAGCCCACACGCAGTATTTT. It is translated as CATSDLGQAHTQYF. The rearrangement uses TRBV24-1 and TRBJ2-3, with D unresolved. CDR3 size: 14 residues. V lost 4 bases and J lost 9, with 16 bases in between. Germline CDR1 reads KGHDR; CDR2 reads SFDVKD.

This clonotype counts as medium-sized. The rearrangement links TRBV6-1 to TRBJ1-5; 10 nucleotides agree with TRBD1. The germline gives CDR1 MNHNS, CDR2 SASEGT. The CDR3 has 16 residues. The ends lost 6 bases at V and 0 bases at J; junction bases unmatched: 5. CDR3 protein: CASSPRTGGSNQPQHF. The DNA for the CDR3 is TGTGCCAGCAGCCCACGGACAGGGGGTAGCAATCAGCCCCAGCATTTT.

The CDR3 loop reads CASSTGLMGTDTQYF. The CDR3 nucleotides are TGTGCCAGCAGCACCGGACTAATGGGCACAGATACGCAGTATTTT. The rearrangement joins TRBV6-1 to TRBJ2-3, with a weak D call TRBD2 (6 bases). CDR1 and CDR2 (germline): MNHNS, SASEGT. The CDR3 runs 15 residues. V shed 6 bases and J shed 1 base, with 14 bases lying between them.

This clonotype was picked up a small number of times. This chain links TRBV6-1 with TRBJ1-1, with D uncertain. The CDR3 length is 15 residues. The germline gives CDR1 MNHNS, CDR2 SASEGT. Deletions cut 6 bases from V and 1 base from J, with 15 bases between. The CDR3 sequence is CASRLGQSKNTEAFF. The CDR3 nucleotides are TGTGCCAGCAGGCTAGGCCAGTCGAAGAACACTGAAGCTTTCTTT.

This clonotype has just a few counts. The chain links TRBV7-8 to TRBJ1-6; 12 bases are shared with TRBD1. The CDR3 runs 15 residues. Germline V gene lookup returns CDR1 SGHVS and CDR2 FQNEAQ. V gave up 5 bases and J gave up 10 bases; unmatched junction bases: 6. Here the CDR3 DNA reads TGTGCCAGCAGCACGGGGACAGGGGGCGGGTCACCCCTCCACTTT. This gives the protein CASSTGTGGGSPLHF. The full variable domain, in which reference TRBV7-8 and TRBJ1-6 provide the parts outside the CDR3, is GAGVSQSPRYKVAKRGQDVALRCDPISGHVSLFWYQQALGQGPEFLTYFQNEAQLDKSGLPSDRFFAERPEGSVSTLKIQRTQQEDSAVYLCASSTGTGGGSPLHFGNGTRLTVT.

The V gene is TRBV5-4, the J gene TRBJ2-3, with TRBD2 matching over 8 bases. The CDR3 spans 15 residues. V was pared by 3 bases and J by 2 bases, with 5 bases of the junction left unmatched. Per germline, CDR1 SGHNT and CDR2 YYREEE (reference sequence). The CDR3 spells CASSSSGGLTDTQYF. In DNA, the CDR3 is TGTGCCAGCAGCTCAAGCGGGGGCCTCACAGATACGCAGTATTTT.

This clonotype has just one count. The junction and the germline gene differ at one end; a read error may be behind it. This chain connects TRBV7-7 to TRBJ1-2; 7 bases fit TRBD1. Looked up from germline, CDR1 is SSHAT and CDR2 is FNYEAQ (reference sequence). The CDR3 is 18 amino acids. The CDR3 region is CASSLAKGALSRGYGYTF. The DNA of the CDR3 is TGTGCTAGCAGCTTAGCGAAGGGGGCGCTTAGCAGGGGGTATGGCTACACCTTC.

The chain carries TRBV19 and TRBJ1-6, with D unresolved. V was clipped by 0 bases and J by 15 bases, with 12 bases between them. The CDR3 has 13 amino acids. Per germline, CDR1 LNHDA and CDR2 SQIVND (reference sequence). CDR3 sequence reads: CASSIEGSPVLHF. CDR3 nucleotides: TGTGCCAGTAGTATAGAGGGCAGCCCCGTCCTCCACTTT.

This clonotype was observed a few times. The chain joins TRBV7-8 to TRBJ1-2, with D unclear. The V gene's germline CDR1 is SGHVS and CDR2 FQNEAQ. This CDR3 has 13 amino acids. V was pared by 7 bases and J by 6 bases, with 15 bases between. The CDR3 loop is CASTTGPANGYTF. As DNA, the CDR3 is TGTGCCAGCACCACGGGCCCTGCGAATGGCTACACCTTC.

V is TRBV15 and J is TRBJ1-4; TRBD1 matches 7 bases. This CDR3 region has 13 residues. The germline CDR1 and CDR2 sequences are LNHNV and YYDKDF (reference sequence). J was trimmed by 7 bases and V by 3 bases; bases with no gene match: 2. CDR3 bases: TGTGCCACCAGCAGGACAGGGAGTGAAAAACTGTTTTTT. It yields the protein CATSRTGSEKLFF. Variable domain in full (rest from reference TRBV15 and TRBJ1-4): DAMVIQNPRYQVTQFGKPVTLSCSQTLNHNVMYWYQQKSSQAPKLLFHYYDKDFNNEADTPDNFQSRRPNTSFCFLDIRSPGLGDTAMYLCATSRTGSEKLFFGSGTQLSVL.

This clonotype was detected only once. The rearrangement links TRBV6-1 to TRBJ1-2; TRBD1 is a possible D gene (5 bases). This CDR3 has 16 amino acids. V was cut by 6 bases and J by 6 bases, with 23 bases left in between. The germline CDR1 and CDR2 sequences are MNHNS and SASEGT. CDR3 sequence (DNA): TGTGCCAGCAGCCGAACCGGGACCGCGAACTCTAATGGCTACACCTTC. This codes for CASSRTGTANSNGYTF.

This clonotype has more than one count but fewer than ten. The chain combines TRBV7-8 with TRBJ1-2; no clear D gene. V lost 4 bases and J 8 bases, leaving 11 bases between the germline ends. The CDR3 has 12 amino acids. Germline lookup yields CDR1 SGHVS and CDR2 FQNEAQ. CDR3 sequence reads: CASSSRTGGYTF. The CDR3 region has the DNA TGTGCCAGCAGCTCCCGGACGGGAGGCTACACCTTC. The full variable domain, in which reference TRBV7-8 and TRBJ1-2 provide the parts outside the CDR3, is GAGVSQSPRYKVAKRGQDVALRCDPISGHVSLFWYQQALGQGPEFLTYFQNEAQLDKSGLPSDRFFAERPEGSVSTLKIQRTQQEDSAVYLCASSSRTGGYTFGSGTRLTVV.

This clonotype was seen only a few times. The chain has TRBV27 and TRBJ1-5; TRBD1 is a possible D gene (6 bases). Trimming took off 3 bases at V and 7 bases at J, with 10 bases between the two ends. The CDR3 loop spans 13 amino acids. Germline loops: CDR1 MNHEY, CDR2 SMNVEV (reference sequence). The CDR3 reads CASSLGARQPQHF. The DNA for the CDR3 is TGTGCCAGCAGTTTGGGGGCGCGGCAGCCCCAGCATTTT.

The chain's CDR3 is CASSRSGGASQETQYF. CDR3 bases: TGTGCCAGCTCCCGTAGCGGGGGGGCGTCGCAAGAGACCCAGTACTTC. The chain recombines TRBV18 with TRBJ2-5, with 11 bases aligning to TRBD2. Germline CDR1 is KGHSH and CDR2 is LQKENI. J gave up 2 bases and V 6 bases, and 8 bases lay outside the gene matches. CDR3 size: 16 residues. Looking up the rest from reference TRBV18 and TRBJ2-5 gives the full variable domain: NAGVMQNPRHLVRRRGQEARLRCSPMKGHSHVYWYRQLPEEGLKFMVYLQKENIIDESGMPKERFSAEFPKEGPSILRIQQVVRGDSAAYFCASSRSGGASQETQYFGPGTRLLVL.

As concerns this clonotype: The junction and the germline gene differ at one end; a read error may be behind it. The chain employs TRBV19 and TRBJ1-2; D unresolved. Germline lookup yields CDR1 LNHDA and CDR2 SQIVND (reference sequence). CDR3 size: 9 residues. The CDR3 bases are TGTGCCAGTAGTATAGGACCAGCTTTC. Amino acid sequence: CASSIGPAF.

The chain combines TRBV12-3 or TRBV12-4 with TRBJ2-3; D gene uncertain. The ends were cut back, 5 bases at V and 7 bases at J, with 19 bases in the middle. CDR3 length: 15 residues. The CDR3 nucleotides read TGTGCCAGCAGTCCCCCGGCAGGAGCCTTTAATACGCAGTATTTT. Translating it yields CASSPPAGAFNTQYF.

This clonotype was counted a few times. The chain uses TRBV24-1 and TRBJ1-1, with no clear D. The germline gives CDR1 KGHDR, CDR2 SFDVKD. Trimming removed 7 bases at V and 7 bases at J, with 6 bases between. The CDR3 length is 10 residues. The CDR3 region has the DNA TGTGCCACCAGGGGAATTGAAGCTTTCTTT. Protein: CATRGIEAFF.

This clonotype was seen a few times. The V call is TRBV29-1, the J call TRBJ1-1, with D possibly being TRBD1 (6 bases). CDR1 is SQVTM, CDR2 ANQGSEA, per germline. The CDR3 is made up of 10 amino acids. Trimming took off 7 bases at V and 12 bases at J, with 15 bases between the two ends. Written as DNA, the CDR3 is TGCAGCGCCCTCCTCCGGGGGCCTTTCTTT. This sequence encodes CSALLRGPFF.

The chain has TRBV10-3 and TRBJ2-5; D gene ambiguous. With 7 bases removed from V and 2 bases from J, the gap between germline ends came to 14 bases. This CDR3 spans 14 amino acids. Looked up from germline, CDR1 is ENHRY and CDR2 is SYGVKD. This CDR3 is CAIKDGITQETQYF. Written as DNA, the CDR3 is TGTGCCATCAAGGACGGAATAACTCAAGAGACCCAGTACTTC.

This clonotype has a handful of counts. Here the CDR3 DNA reads TGTGCCAGCAGCTTAGATTATCCGGGGTTGGTTGCTGAAGCTTTCTTT. As protein: CASSLDYPGLVAEAFF. The gene calls are TRBV11-1 and TRBJ1-1; no firm D call. V lost 1 base and J lost 6, with 18 bases in between. This CDR3 contains 16 residues. CDR1 and CDR2 from the germline V gene are SGHAT and FQDESV (reference sequence).

The chain joins TRBV7-2 to TRBJ2-5; D gene ambiguous. The CDR3 is 14 amino acids. V was cut by 2 bases and J by 1 base, with 8 bases left in between. CDR1 is SGHTA and CDR2 is FQGNSA in the germline V gene. The CDR3 coding sequence is TGTGCCAGCAGCTTATCACTCGTCCAAGAGACCCAGTACTTC. Amino acid sequence: CASSLSLVQETQYF.

In this sample, this clonotype turned up a few times. The CDR3 nucleotides are TGTGCCAGCAGTGAAAAGGTGGCCAGCACAGATACGCAGTATTTT. Translated, it gives CASSEKVASTDTQYF. The chain carries TRBV6-1 and TRBJ2-3; no firm D call. Germline CDR1 is MNHNS and CDR2 is SASEGT. CDR3 length: 15 residues. V was shortened by 2 bases and J by 0 bases, with 9 bases between the two germline ends.

The V and J genes are TRBV7-2 and TRBJ1-3; 10 bases are a match to TRBD1. Unmatched junction bases numbered 7, after V lost 4 bases and J lost 4 bases. CDR1 is SGHTA, CDR2 FQGNSA, per germline. The CDR3 covers 16 residues. CDR3 loop: CASSSAGTGVGNTIYF. The CDR3 region has the DNA TGTGCCAGCAGCTCGGCCGGGACAGGGGTCGGAAACACCATATATTTT.

The V gene is TRBV7-8, the J gene TRBJ2-1; D may be TRBD1 (6 bases). From germline, CDR1 is SGHVS and CDR2 FQNEAQ. Trimming left V 5 bases short and J 2 bases short, with 16 bases between. CDR3 length: 16 amino acids. CDR3 sequence: CASSPGQYLAYNEQFF. DNA for the CDR3: TGTGCCAGCAGCCCAGGACAGTACCTAGCCTACAATGAGCAGTTCTTC.

The chain joins TRBV7-9 to TRBJ1-5, with D possibly being TRBD1 (6 bases). This CDR3 spans 16 amino acids. Germline V lookup: CDR1 SEHNR, CDR2 FQNEAQ (reference sequence). V lost 5 bases to trimming and J lost 4 bases, with 18 bases between them. CDR3 region: CASSHWGAEKNQPQHF. CDR3 DNA sequence: TGTGCCAGCAGCCACTGGGGGGCAGAAAAAAATCAGCCCCAGCATTTT.